The source of this T cell receptor (beta chain) is a study of identical twins (dated by TCRdb to the mid-2010s). In terms of the full investigation: TCR alpha and beta repertoires from monozygotic twins, unrelated adults of various ages and cord blood were deep-sequenced to test whether fetal clonotypes persist. To rule out contamination, replicate twin experiments were performed at different times with different library preparation protocols. The research as a whole found: Because the same donors could not be followed over many years, conclusions were based on cross-sectional statistical analysis. Invariant T cells such as MAIT and iNKT could partly confound zero-insertion analyses, though diverse VJ usage argued against this for most clonotypes. Fewer insertions were carried by abundant cord blood beta clonotypes, a similar but weaker trend appeared in young adult naive repertoires, and no such trend appeared in memory repertoires. Compared with coincidental sharing between unrelated individuals, an excess of low generation-probability sequences was observed among out-of-frame TCR alpha sequences shared between twins. In monozygotic twins, recombination models systematically underestimated out-of-frame TCR alpha sharing, but the models matched the sharing seen between unrelated individuals. A weaker excess of twin sharing was found in beta out-of-frame sequences because the signal-to-noise ratio was lowered by fewer shared sequences.

Every donor was a healthy Caucasian. The study also sequenced three unrelated non-twin adults: a male aged 18 to 29, a male aged 50 to 59 and a female aged 50 to 59. Using Miltenyi CD45RO+ enrichment and human naive T-cell isolation kits, memory (CD45RO+) and naive T cells were isolated from PBMC. The germline V gene yields KGHDR for CDR1 and SFDVKD for CDR2. There are 16 amino acids in the CDR3, from cysteine to phenylalanine inclusive. Kept here is only the CDR3 DNA, which spans 48 bases and is read in frame from base 1. Here V drops 0 bases and J drops 9 bases, and the junction holds 7 bases not matched to any gene. The library was prepared using 5' RACE. Sequencing took place on an Illumina HiSeq 2000. Template switching introduced a universal primer binding site; the final cDNA contained a unique molecular identifier, enabling accurate counting of TCR cDNA molecules. First-strand cDNA for TCR alpha and beta chains was synthesized from specific primers in the conserved constant-segment region. To control for contamination, each cDNA library was double barcoded with a SMART-Mk sample barcode plus Illumina barcodes. TruSeq adapter sequences, together with Illumina sample barcodes, were added in two successive PCR steps. TCR alpha and beta cDNA libraries were sequenced on the Illumina HiSeq platform with custom primers. From the authors' description of their analysis: Unique molecular identifiers were extracted from raw reads with MiGEC, and CDR3 positions were determined with MiXCR. Recombination models were inferred per individual with the repgenHMM and IGoR tools using an EM algorithm. The analysis of shared clonotypes was done with the tcR package in R, with sharing normalized by the product of cloneset sizes. To study raw recombination without the effects of thymic and clonal selection, out-of-frame nonproductive sequences were analyzed. TCRdb redid the processing of the public reads, applying fastp at Q25 and MiXCR, and retained in-frame beta chains. Rows merge per CDR3 protein into single entries with the most common DNA and genes. TCRdb's processing, not the authors' own work, is the source of the V and J calls. The sample table records more than 650,000 distinct CDR3 sequences; around 6% of these occur just once. The ten largest clones add up to about 1.8% of the sample.

This clonotype occurred many times. Its antigen is not yet known. Qualities for individual bases were not recorded, and no much larger clone is one base off. The chain uses TRBV24-1 and TRBJ2-1; TRBD2 aligns with 10 central bases. This TCR came from a man between 18 and 29 years old in good health. Sequenced material: naive T cells sorted from blood. This specimen's cell subset or site label, per the study, means: cells isolated with a human naive T-cell isolation kit. The sequenced DNA: TGTGCCACCAGTGATTTGCAATCTAGCGGGAGAGGTGAGCAGTTCTTC. Its protein product is CATSDLQSSGRGEQFF.